The 7 T cell receptor beta chains below were found in one sample sequenced in a study of blood T cell repertoires in COVID-19. Here immunoSEQ multiplex PCR was the method, and the copy in TCRdb shows in-frame clones only, minus some. The data show tens of thousands of clones, around 78% seen once. Material for sequencing was peripheral blood. Receptors originate from a human donor with active or convalescent COVID-19. The donor label of this sample is uncertain.

This clone appeared a single time. The chain employs TRBV11-3 and TRBJ1-3, with unresolved D. CDR1 is SGHNT, CDR2 YENEEA, per germline. V shed 5 bases and J shed 8 bases, with 7 bases lying between them. The CDR3 has 11 residues. CDR3 residues: CASSRGDTIYF. CDR3 DNA sequence: TGTGCCAGCAGCCGCGGGGACACCATATATTTT. The complete variable domain, with remaining parts taken from reference TRBV11-3 and TRBJ1-3, reads EAGVVQSPRYKIIEKKQPVAFWCNPISGHNTLYWYLQNLGQGPELLIRYENEEAVDDSQLPKDRFSAERLKGVDSTLKIQPAELGDSAVYLCASSRGDTIYFGEGSWLTVV.

V and J are TRBV5-1 and TRBJ2-7; 7 bases match TRBD2. CDR3 size: 16 residues. The V and J ends lost 5 bases and 0 bases, in that order; junction bases with no gene match: 11. Germline V lookup: CDR1 SGHRS, CDR2 YFSETQ. CDR3 nucleotides: TGCGCCAGCAGTAATGGACTAGTTAGCGGCTCCTACGAGCAGTACTTC. Its protein is CASSNGLVSGSYEQYF. Combining the CDR3 with reference TRBV5-1 and TRBJ2-7 gives the whole variable domain KAGVTQTPRYLIKTRGQQVTLSCSPISGHRSVSWYQQTPGQGLQFLFEYFSETQRNKGNFPGRFSGRQFSNSRSEMNVSTLELGDSALYLCASSNGLVSGSYEQYFGPGTRLTVT.

This clone was counted a single time. The chain links TRBV18 to TRBJ2-7; the match to TRBD2 covers 9 bases. Trimming cost V 0 bases and J 4 bases; bases outside gene matches: 13. CDR3 length: 18 residues. Germline lookup yields CDR1 KGHSH and CDR2 LQKENI. The DNA for the CDR3 is TGTGCCAGCTCACCACCCAGGACTAGCGAGAGCCCTAAATACGAGCAGTACTTC. This codes for CASSPPRTSESPKYEQYF.

This clone came up a few times. The chain links TRBV30 to TRBJ1-1; no clear D. There are 14 residues in the CDR3. Germline V gene sequence: CDR1 GTSNPN, CDR2 SVGIG (reference sequence). Trimming took off 0 bases at V and 2 bases at J, with 10 bases between the two ends. In DNA form, the CDR3 reads TGTGCCTGGAGTGTAACAAGAACAAACACTGAAGCTTTCTTT. Translating it yields CAWSVTRTNTEAFF.

J is TRBJ2-2 and V is TRBV6-6; possibly TRBD2 for D (6 bases). CDR1 MNHNY and CDR2 SVGAGI come from the germline V gene (reference sequence). V lost 10 bases and J lost 4, with 16 bases in between. This CDR3 has 14 residues. Here the CDR3 reads CATLGRGGTGELFF. In nucleotides, the CDR3 is TGTGCCACCTTGGGGCGGGGAGGCACCGGGGAGCTGTTTTTT.

The V gene is TRBV28, the J gene TRBJ2-7, with TRBD2 matching over 12 bases. Per germline, CDR1 MDHEN and CDR2 SYDVKM. The CDR3 contains 17 residues. Trimming took 6 bases from V and 2 from J; bases not matched to a gene: 11. The DNA for the CDR3 is TGTGCCAGCAGCATAGGACTAGCGGGGATAAAGCCCTACGAGCAGTACTTC. Translating gives CASSIGLAGIKPYEQYF.

The chain is built from TRBV11-3 and TRBJ2-7; 8 positions match TRBD1. V gave up 5 bases and J gave up 1 base; unmatched junction bases: 13. The CDR3 loop spans 17 amino acids. The germline V gene encodes CDR1 SGHNT and CDR2 YENEEA. The CDR3 spells CASSADRGRTISYEQYF. The CDR3 coding sequence is TGTGCCAGCAGCGCCGACAGGGGAAGGACCATTTCCTACGAGCAGTACTTC.